This is a list of T cell receptor beta chains from one sample in a study of beta chain features in type 1 diabetes. Sequencing was performed with immunoSEQ multiplex PCR; in TCRdb, only in-frame clones are kept and a portion is missing. The data hold around 310,000 clones, with 9.5% to 11% observed a single time. The sequenced sample was naive CD4+ T cells from blood. Receptors originate from a woman in her 30s in good health. CDR3s include the opening cysteine and the closing phenylalanine or tryptophan. D genes are given only for firm matches. The listing skips clone size in some rows; elsewhere it reads once, few, many or a size class.

d_gene	abundance	v_gene	j_gene	CDR3aa	CDR3nt
NA	NA	TRBV4-1	TRBJ1-5	CASSQALYQPQHF	TGCGCCAGCAGCCAAGCCCTCTATCAGCCCCAGCATTTT
NA	NA	TRBV20-1	TRBJ2-4	CSARVENIQYF	TGCAGTGCTAGAGTGGAGAACATTCAGTACTTC
TRBD2	NA	TRBV19	TRBJ2-2	CASSLSGRSGELFF	TGTGCCAGTAGCTTAAGCGGGAGGTCCGGGGAGCTGTTTTTT
TRBD1	few	TRBV7-2	TRBJ2-7	CASSFIRTGVYEQYF	TGTGCCAGCAGCTTTATTCGAACAGGGGTCTACGAGCAGTACTTC
TRBD2	NA	TRBV30	TRBJ2-2	CAQGGLAVNTGELFF	TGTGCCCAGGGGGGACTAGCGGTGAACACCGGGGAGCTGTTTTTT
TRBD1	NA	TRBV18	TRBJ2-7	CASSPGTGADEQYF	TGTGCCAGCTCACCAGGGACAGGAGCCGACGAGCAGTACTTC
NA	few	TRBV19	TRBJ2-2	CASLTLDAGELFF	TGTGCCAGTCTTACACTAGATGCCGGGGAGCTGTTTTTT
NA	NA	TRBV2	TRBJ1-1	CASKGREGTEAFF	TGTGCCAGCAAGGGCAGGGAAGGCACTGAAGCTTTCTTT
TRBD2	few	TRBV7-8	TRBJ2-5	CASSFSTGGGQYF	TGTGCCAGCAGCTTTTCGACGGGGGGAGGCCAGTACTTC
TRBD2	few	TRBV18	TRBJ2-5	CASSPGRGQETQYF	TGTGCCAGCTCACCCGGGAGGGGACAAGAGACCCAGTACTTC
NA	NA	TRBV6-1	TRBJ1-5	CASSEVWTVQHF	TGTGCCAGCAGTGAAGTGTGGACAGTGCAGCATTTT
NA	few	TRBV2	TRBJ2-5	CASRRGGQTQYF	TGTGCCAGCAGGCGAGGGGGTCAGACCCAGTACTTC
NA	few	TRBV25-1	TRBJ2-7	CASSDPRTDYEQYF	TGTGCCAGCAGTGACCCACGGACAGACTACGAGCAGTACTTC
NA	few	TRBV27	TRBJ2-1	CASRRRDTVPPGQFF	TGTGCCAGCAGGCGCCGGGACACGGTTCCCCCCGGGCAGTTCTTC
NA	few	TRBV7-2	TRBJ2-1	CASSFNQDSYNEQFF	TGTGCCAGCAGCTTTAATCAGGATTCCTACAATGAGCAGTTCTTC
NA	few	TRBV18	TRBJ2-5	CASSPRRGEASAETQYF	TGTGCCAGCTCACCACGGAGGGGCGAAGCGAGCGCGGAGACCCAGTACTTC
NA	few	TRBV14	TRBJ1-5	CASSQESQGWALNQPQHF	TGTGCCAGCAGCCAGGAGTCACAGGGATGGGCCCTCAATCAGCCCCAGCATTTT
NA	few	TRBV6-1	TRBJ2-7	CASTFTVSYEQYF	TGTGCCAGTACCTTTACAGTTTCCTACGAGCAGTACTTC
NA	few	TRBV7-9	TRBJ1-5	CASSSSGDQPQHF	TGTGCCAGCAGCTCATCAGGGGATCAGCCCCAGCATTTT
NA	few	TRBV9	TRBJ2-1	CASSVVGLAEQFF	TGTGCCAGCAGCGTAGTGGGGCTTGCTGAGCAGTTCTTC
NA	NA	TRBV5-1	TRBJ2-7	CASSLAGTYEQYF	TGCGCCAGCAGCTTGGCAGGGACCTACGAGCAGTACTTC
NA	few	TRBV9	TRBJ2-1	CASSLGGLNEQFF	TGTGCCAGCAGCTTAGGGGGGCTAAATGAGCAGTTCTTC
NA	NA	TRBV10-3	TRBJ1-5	CAIRQGGDQPQHF	TGTGCCATCAGACAGGGTGGAGATCAGCCCCAGCATTTT
TRBD1	NA	TRBV5-6	TRBJ2-5	CASSSGQGQETQYF	TGTGCCAGCAGCTCTGGACAGGGGCAAGAGACCCAGTACTTC
TRBD2	few	TRBV20-1	TRBJ2-7	CSMTSGSEQYF	TGCAGTATGACTAGCGGGTCCGAGCAGTACTTC
TRBD1	few	TRBV7-9	TRBJ1-4	CASSLPTGTGSEKLFF	TGTGCCAGCAGCTTACCTACCGGGACAGGCAGTGAAAAACTGTTTTTT
TRBD1	NA	TRBV7-9	TRBJ1-2	CASSRGQGATYGYTF	TGTGCCAGCAGCCGAGGACAGGGGGCTACCTATGGCTACACCTTC
TRBD1	few	TRBV6-5	TRBJ2-1	CASSYGQTGDEQFF	TGTGCCAGCAGTTACGGCCAGACAGGGGATGAGCAGTTCTTC
NA	NA	TRBV7-9	TRBJ1-2	CASSPDSHNYGYTF	TGTGCCAGCAGCCCGGACAGCCATAACTATGGCTACACCTTC
TRBD2	NA	TRBV28	TRBJ2-3	CASGAGADTQYF	TGTGCCAGCGGGGCGGGAGCAGATACGCAGTATTTT
TRBD2	NA	TRBV7-6	TRBJ2-7	CASSLAGTSDYEQYF	TGTGCCAGCAGCCTGGCCGGGACTAGTGACTACGAGCAGTACTTC
TRBD1	NA	TRBV19	TRBJ1-5	CASSILGTGGQPQHF	TGTGCCAGTAGTATACTCGGGACAGGGGGTCAGCCCCAGCATTTT
TRBD2	few	TRBV6-1	TRBJ2-1	CASSSGSGHNEQFF	TGTGCCAGCTCTAGCGGGAGTGGCCACAATGAGCAGTTCTTC
TRBD1	few	TRBV30	TRBJ1-3	CAWTAGQGANTIYF	TGTGCCTGGACCGCCGGACAGGGGGCCAACACCATATATTTT
NA	few	TRBV30	TRBJ1-1	CAWSVTDMSTEAFF	TGTGCCTGGAGTGTAACAGACATGTCCACTGAAGCTTTCTTT
NA	NA	TRBV4-3	TRBJ2-2	CASSQVPGNTGELFF	TGCGCCAGCAGCCAAGTACCAGGGAACACCGGGGAGCTGTTTTTT
NA	NA	TRBV5-6	TRBJ2-5	CASSFKETQYF	TGTGCCAGCAGCTTCAAAGAGACCCAGTACTTC
NA	few	TRBV18	TRBJ2-5	CASSPQTGQETQYF	TGTGCCAGCTCACCACAGACAGGTCAAGAGACCCAGTACTTC
NA	few	TRBV15	TRBJ1-5	CATSRRGSNQPQHF	TGTGCCACCTCCCGTCGGGGAAGCAATCAGCCCCAGCATTTT
TRBD2	NA	TRBV9	TRBJ2-1	CASSVGLAVYNEQFF	TGTGCCAGCAGCGTAGGACTAGCGGTCTACAATGAGCAGTTCTTC
TRBD2	NA	TRBV7-3	TRBJ2-3	CASSLTYSPSGIRVSTDTQYF	TGTGCCAGCAGCTTAACGTATTCCCCTAGCGGGATTCGTGTTAGCACAGATACGCAGTATTTT
NA	few	TRBV4-3	TRBJ1-1	CASSQEEAGHTEAFF	TGCGCCAGCAGCCAAGAGGAGGCGGGGCACACTGAAGCTTTCTTT
TRBD2	few	TRBV15	TRBJ2-7	CATSRPGLAAYEQYF	TGTGCCACCAGCAGACCGGGACTAGCAGCTTACGAGCAGTACTTC
TRBD1	NA	TRBV18	TRBJ2-1	CASSPFMTGREEQFF	TGTGCCAGCTCACCCTTTATGACAGGGAGAGAGGAGCAGTTCTTC
NA	few	TRBV30	TRBJ1-1	CAWSVTRLLTEAFF	TGTGCCTGGAGTGTAACCAGGCTCCTCACTGAAGCTTTCTTT
NA	few	TRBV29-1	TRBJ2-3	CSVEAGGGASTDTQYF	TGCAGCGTTGAAGCTGGTGGTGGGGCCAGCACAGATACGCAGTATTTT
NA	NA	TRBV11-2	TRBJ1-2	CASSLTGRGNYGYTF	TGTGCCAGCAGCTTAACCGGCAGGGGAAACTATGGCTACACCTTC
NA	NA	TRBV28	TRBJ2-1	CASRAGYNEQFF	TGTGCCAGCCGGGCGGGCTACAATGAGCAGTTCTTC
TRBD1	few	TRBV7-9	TRBJ1-2	CASSLHGDSYGYTF	TGTGCCAGCAGCTTACATGGGGACAGCTATGGCTACACCTTC
NA	few	TRBV18	TRBJ2-5	CASSSQETQYF	TGTGCCAGCTCATCACAAGAGACCCAGTACTTC
TRBD2	few	TRBV29-1	TRBJ2-7	CSVSGTSGRLGEQYF	TGCAGCGTCTCCGGGACTAGCGGGAGGTTAGGCGAGCAGTACTTC
TRBD1	NA	TRBV6-5	TRBJ2-7	CASSLSGQGLSEQYF	TGTGCCAGCAGCCTCTCGGGACAGGGCCTCAGCGAGCAGTACTTC
TRBD1	NA	TRBV28	TRBJ2-3	CASRGQGAGDTQYF	TGTGCCAGTCGTGGACAGGGGGCCGGAGATACGCAGTATTTT
TRBD2	NA	TRBV7-9	TRBJ2-3	CASSLAPGGSTDTQYF	TGTGCCAGCAGCTTAGCACCCGGGGGGAGCACAGATACGCAGTATTTT
TRBD2	NA	TRBV7-9	TRBJ2-5	CASRLGGSDETQYF	TGTGCCAGCAGGCTGGGCGGGAGTGACGAGACCCAGTACTTC
TRBD2	NA	TRBV4-3	TRBJ2-2	CASSQEGLAGANTGELFF	TGCGCCAGCAGCCAAGAGGGACTAGCGGGAGCGAACACCGGGGAGCTGTTTTTT
TRBD1	NA	TRBV9	TRBJ2-7	CASSPRTGGDEQYF	TGTGCCAGCAGCCCCAGGACAGGAGGCGACGAGCAGTACTTC